This T cell receptor (beta chain) was found in a study of blood T cell repertoires in COVID-19. At the level of the study: Collection of acute and convalescent COVID-19 samples took place in the United States, Italy and Spain. The analysed material was cDNA or gDNA that came from T cells, B-cell-depleted T cells, or PBMCs.

Original handling: Amplified reference gene primers provided the basis for estimating nucleated cell counts. Only in-frame clones appear in the TCRdb table, and some are missing; sequencing was by immunoSEQ multiplex PCR. The V and J calls and the clone size are those of that table, but D and trimming were determined from the DNA. The sample carries around 130,000 clones, about 80% recorded once. This TCR was recovered from a man aged 35 to 55 with active or convalescent COVID-19. The sample comprised peripheral blood.

The CDR3 here is CASSRRPSTGETYEQYF. The CDR3 nucleotides are TGTGCCAGCAGCCGTCGCCCCTCCACAGGGGAAACCTACGAGCAGTACTTC. The chain carries TRBV7-2 and TRBJ2-7, with 7 nucleotides matching TRBD1. Per the germline V gene, CDR1 is SGHTA and CDR2 is FQGNSA. J gave up 2 bases and V 5 bases, and 15 bases lay outside the gene matches. This CDR3 has 17 residues.